This T cell receptor (beta chain) was observed in a study of T cell repertoires in cytomegalovirus infection. Whole-study context: A matching HLA type, together with CMV infection, was signaled by public TCR beta signatures.

TCRdb itself ran the reads through MiXCR, one entry per CDR3 protein. The table lists some 310,000 distinct CDR3 sequences, 25% of them singletons. The CDR3 consists of 16 residues. The ends lost 5 bases at V and 2 bases at J; junction bases unmatched: 6. Germline CDR1 and CDR2: SGHTA and FQGNSA. This clonotype was detected ten times or more. What it binds is not known. The specimen was cultured PBMCs, collected from culture after CMV antigen stimulation. The chain employs TRBV7-2 and TRBJ2-1, with 10 bases identical to TRBD2. This receptor was obtained from a human donor in good health (CMV status not recorded). Some clones in this sample may be carry-over from other donors' samples. This CDR3 reads CASSRRSGRAYNEQFF. DNA for the CDR3: TGTGCCAGCAGCCGAAGAAGCGGGAGGGCCTACAATGAGCAGTTCTTC.